This TCR beta chain comes out of a study of T cell changes during pregnancy in multiple sclerosis. The method was immunoSEQ multiplex PCR; TCRdb's version includes in-frame clones alone and lacks a portion of them. The table has tens of thousands of clones, over 85% seen once. CDR1 is LNHDA, CDR2 SQIVND, per germline (reference sequence). V shed 10 bases, J shed 0 bases, and the junction held 12 bases outside the gene matches. This CDR3 comprises 16 residues. This TCR derives from a female donor with multiple sclerosis, enrolled in a pregnancy study. Sequenced here: peripheral blood, sampled before pregnancy. This chain uses TRBV19 with TRBJ2-5, with 9 bases identical to TRBD2. CDR3 sequence reads: CATGSGGPSYQETQYF. As DNA, the CDR3 is TGTGCCACTGGTAGCGGGGGACCCTCTTACCAAGAGACCCAGTACTTC.